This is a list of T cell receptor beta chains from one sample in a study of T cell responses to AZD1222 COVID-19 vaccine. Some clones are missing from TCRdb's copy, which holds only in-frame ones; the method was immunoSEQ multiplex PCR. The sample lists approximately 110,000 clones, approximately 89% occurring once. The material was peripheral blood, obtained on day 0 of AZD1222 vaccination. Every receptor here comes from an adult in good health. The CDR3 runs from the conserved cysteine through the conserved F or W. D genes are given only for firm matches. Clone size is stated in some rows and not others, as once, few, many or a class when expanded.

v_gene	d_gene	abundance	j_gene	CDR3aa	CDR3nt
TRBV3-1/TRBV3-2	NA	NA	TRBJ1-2	CASSQGPHYGYTF	TGTGCCAGCAGCCAAGGGCCACACTATGGCTACACCTTC
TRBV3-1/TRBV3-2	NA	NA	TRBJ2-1	CASSHWTGYNEQFF	TGTGCCAGCAGCCATTGGACGGGTTACAATGAGCAGTTCTTC
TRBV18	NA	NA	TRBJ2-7	CASSPPGLTYEQYF	TGTGCCAGCTCACCACCAGGGCTCACCTACGAGCAGTACTTC
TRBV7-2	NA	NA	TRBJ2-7	CASSPRGTGGGYEQYF	TGTGCCAGCAGCCCAAGGGGGACGGGCGGGGGCTACGAGCAGTACTTC
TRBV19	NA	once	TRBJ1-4	CASKRGTTNEKLFF	TGTGCCAGTAAAAGAGGGACAACTAATGAAAAACTGTTTTTT
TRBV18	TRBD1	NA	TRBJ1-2	CASSPGQYYGYTF	TGTGCCAGCTCACCGGGACAGTACTATGGCTACACCTTC
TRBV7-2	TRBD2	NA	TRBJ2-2	CASSTTSGNTGELFF	TGTGCCAGCAGCACGACTAGCGGGAACACCGGGGAGCTGTTTTTT
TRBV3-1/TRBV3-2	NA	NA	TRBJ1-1	CASSQVEGDTEAFF	TGTGCCAGCAGCCAAGTCGAAGGGGACACTGAAGCTTTCTTT
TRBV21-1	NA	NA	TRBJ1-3	CASSKVSRQGERCTIYF	TGTGCCAGCAGCAAAGTATCGAGACAGGGGGAGAGGTGCACCATATATTTT
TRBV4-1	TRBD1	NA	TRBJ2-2	CASQDRGRTGTGELFF	TGCGCCAGCCAGGACAGGGGGCGCACGGGGACCGGGGAGCTGTTTTTT
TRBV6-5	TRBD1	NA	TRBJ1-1	CASSYERGQNTEAFF	TGTGCCAGCAGTTACGAGAGGGGGCAGAACACTGAAGCTTTCTTT
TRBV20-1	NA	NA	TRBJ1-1	CSASGGVSGEEAFF	TGCAGTGCTAGTGGTGGGGTAAGTGGAGAAGAAGCTTTCTTT
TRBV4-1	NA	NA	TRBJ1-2	CASSQGQLDGYTF	TGCGCCAGCAGCCAAGGACAGCTGGACGGCTACACCTTC
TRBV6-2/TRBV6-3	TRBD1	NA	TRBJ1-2	CASSTDRGAGYTF	TGTGCCAGCAGTACTGACAGGGGGGCTGGCTACACCTTC
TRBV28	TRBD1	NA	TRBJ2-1	CASSSSDRVNNEQFF	TGTGCCAGCAGTTCATCGGACAGGGTTAATAATGAGCAGTTCTTC
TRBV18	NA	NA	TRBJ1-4	CASSRTAGVEKLFF	TGTGCCAGCTCCCGGACAGCGGGCGTTGAAAAACTGTTTTTT
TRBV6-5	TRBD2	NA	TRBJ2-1	CASSQGLAFRDEQFF	TGTGCCAGCAGTCAGGGACTAGCTTTTAGGGATGAGCAGTTCTTC
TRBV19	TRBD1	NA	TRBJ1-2	CASFQGGSNYGYTF	TGTGCCAGCTTTCAGGGGGGGAGCAACTATGGCTACACCTTC
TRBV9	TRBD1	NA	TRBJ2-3	CASGVGQGAGDTQYF	TGTGCCAGCGGCGTCGGACAGGGGGCTGGAGATACGCAGTATTTT
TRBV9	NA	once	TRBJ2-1	CASSRTGSYNEQFF	TGTGCCAGCAGCCGGACGGGATCCTACAATGAGCAGTTCTTC
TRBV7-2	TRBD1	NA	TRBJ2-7	CASSQYGTASYEQYF	TGTGCCAGCAGCCAATACGGGACAGCCTCATACGAGCAGTACTTC
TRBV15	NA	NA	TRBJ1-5	CATSIGEPNQPQHF	TGTGCCACCAGCATTGGGGAACCCAATCAGCCCCAGCATTTT
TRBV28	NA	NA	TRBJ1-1	CASSFRRAEAFF	TGTGCCAGCAGTTTTCGCAGGGCGGAAGCTTTCTTT
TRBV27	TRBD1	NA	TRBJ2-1	CASSFSGTGYNEQFF	TGTGCCAGCAGTTTTTCCGGGACAGGGTACAATGAGCAGTTCTTC
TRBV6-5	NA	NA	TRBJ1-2	CASSRDRSDPYGYTF	TGTGCCAGCAGCCGAGACAGGAGCGATCCCTATGGCTACACCTTC
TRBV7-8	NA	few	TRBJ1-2	CASSHGPDYGYTF	TGTGCCAGCAGCCATGGGCCCGACTATGGCTACACCTTC
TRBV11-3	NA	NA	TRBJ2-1	CASSSQGTFSSNEQFF	TGTGCCAGCAGCTCCCAGGGTACCTTCTCTAGCAATGAGCAGTTCTTC
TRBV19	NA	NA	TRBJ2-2	CASSPGATGELFF	TGTGCCAGTAGTCCCGGGGCCACCGGGGAGCTGTTTTTT
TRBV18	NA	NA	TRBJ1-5	CASSGTAGGTQPQHF	TGTGCCAGCTCAGGGACCGCGGGGGGGACCCAGCCCCAGCATTTT
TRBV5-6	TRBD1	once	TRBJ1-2	CASSLQGTDYGYTF	TGTGCCAGCAGCTTGCAGGGGACAGACTATGGCTACACCTTC
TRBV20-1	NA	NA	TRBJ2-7	CSARGSYEQYF	TGCAGTGCTAGAGGATCCTACGAGCAGTACTTC
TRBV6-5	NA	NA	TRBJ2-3	CASIPEGTDTQYF	TGTGCCAGCATCCCGGAGGGCACAGATACGCAGTATTTT
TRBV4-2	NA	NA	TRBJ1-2	CASSPVGDNYGYTF	TGTGCCAGCAGCCCCGTCGGGGATAACTATGGCTACACCTTC
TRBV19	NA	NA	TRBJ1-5	CASSGERAYQPQHF	TGTGCCAGTAGTGGGGAGCGGGCTTACCAGCCCCAGCATTTT
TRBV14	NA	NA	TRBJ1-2	CASSQPRAYGYTF	TGTGCCAGCAGCCAACCCCGGGCCTATGGCTACACCTTC
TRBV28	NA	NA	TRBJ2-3	CASKLPGTDTQYF	TGTGCCAGCAAACTCCCAGGCACAGATACGCAGTATTTT
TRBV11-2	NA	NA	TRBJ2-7	CASSLDFRREQYF	TGTGCCAGCAGCTTAGATTTCCGAAGGGAGCAGTACTTC